This T cell receptor (beta chain) originates from a study of cytomegalovirus exposure and HLA in healthy donors. Both 60 Vbeta primers and 13 Jbeta primers went into the PCR. Clones were read by immunoSEQ multiplex PCR, and TCRdb kept only the in-frame ones, dropping some. This table has just over 150,000 clones, about 65% appearing once. This clone was observed a handful of times. The antigen remains unidentified. The study's findings and limits: Productive rates of about 87% or about 30% were seen for most TCR beta V segments in an earlier analysis. While the bulk of TCR sequences proved rare, some public TCRs turned up in many donors.

With 3 bases clipped from V and 4 bases from J, the junction kept 2 bases outside the gene matches. The germline V gene has CDR1 SGHTA and CDR2 FQGNSA. This CDR3 has 15 residues. This sequence originates from a man in his forties in good health and CMV-seropositive. What was sequenced was PBMCs. The genes are TRBV7-2 and TRBJ2-1; TRBD2 aligns across 11 bases. CDR3 nucleotides: TGTGCCAGCAGCTTTAGCGGGGGGGGGTACAATGAGCAGTTCTTC. Translating it yields CASSFSGGGYNEQFF.